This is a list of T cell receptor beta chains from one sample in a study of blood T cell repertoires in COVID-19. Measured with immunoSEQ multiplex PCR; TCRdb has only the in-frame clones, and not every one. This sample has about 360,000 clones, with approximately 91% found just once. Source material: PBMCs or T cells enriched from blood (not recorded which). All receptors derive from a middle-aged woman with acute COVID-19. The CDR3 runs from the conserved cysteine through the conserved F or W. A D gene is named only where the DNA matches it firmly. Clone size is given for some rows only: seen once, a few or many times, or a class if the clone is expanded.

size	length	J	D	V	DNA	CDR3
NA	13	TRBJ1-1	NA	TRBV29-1	TGCAGCGTTGAAGTGGCCATAAGCACTGAAGCTTTCTTT	CSVEVAISTEAFF
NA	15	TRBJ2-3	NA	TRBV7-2	TGTGCCAGCAGCCCCCACGGGGAGGACACAGATACGCAGTATTTT	CASSPHGEDTDTQYF
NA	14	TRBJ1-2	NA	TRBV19	TGTGCCAGTAGCCTAGTTCCCTCGAGGAGCGGCTACACCTTC	CASSLVPSRSGYTF
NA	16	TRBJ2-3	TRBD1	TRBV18	TGTGCCAGCTCACCAACGGACAGGGTCCCTCCAGATACGCAGTATTTT	CASSPTDRVPPDTQYF
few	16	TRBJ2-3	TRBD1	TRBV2	TGTGCCAGCAGTGATAGAGACAGGGGGCCGGCAGATACGCAGTATTTT	CASSDRDRGPADTQYF
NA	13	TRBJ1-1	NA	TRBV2	TGTGCCAGCAGGGAAGTGACAGGCACTGAAGCTTTCTTT	CASREVTGTEAFF
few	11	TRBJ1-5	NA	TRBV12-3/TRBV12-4	TGTGCCAGCAGTTTTGGGCAGGCCCAGCATTTT	CASSFGQAQHF
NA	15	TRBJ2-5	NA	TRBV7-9	TGTGCCAGCATCCAAGTAGGGGTTATGGGAGAGACCCAGTACTTC	CASIQVGVMGETQYF
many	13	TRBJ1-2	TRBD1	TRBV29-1	TGCAGCGCCGAGACAGGGGGCGACTATGGCTACACCTTC	CSAETGGDYGYTF
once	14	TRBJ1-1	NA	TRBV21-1	TGTGCCAGCAGCAAAGGGACTGTGAACACTGAAGCTTTCTTT	CASSKGTVNTEAFF
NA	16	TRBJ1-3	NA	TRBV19	TGTGCCAGTACCCAGACAGCTCGAAGCTCTGGAAACACCATATATTTT	CASTQTARSSGNTIYF
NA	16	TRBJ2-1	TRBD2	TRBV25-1	TGTGCCAGCAGTGAACCCGGGACTAGCTCGAACAATGAGCAGTTCTTC	CASSEPGTSSNNEQFF
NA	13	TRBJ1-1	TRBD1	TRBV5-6	TGTGCCAGCAGCTTGGTGGGGACAGGGTCCGCTTTCTTT	CASSLVGTGSAFF
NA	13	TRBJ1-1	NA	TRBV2	TGTGCCAGCAGTGAACAGGCGGGCACTGAAGCTTTCTTT	CASSEQAGTEAFF
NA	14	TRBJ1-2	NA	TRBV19	TGTGCCAGTAGTATGGGCAGGGGCATGGGTGGCTACACCTTC	CASSMGRGMGGYTF
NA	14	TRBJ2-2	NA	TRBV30	TGTGCCTGGATGGGTCGTCCGGGCACCGGGGAGCTGTTTTTT	CAWMGRPGTGELFF
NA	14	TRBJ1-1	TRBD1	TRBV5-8	TGTGCCAGCAGCTTGGGGACAGGGCCCACTGAAGCTTTCTTT	CASSLGTGPTEAFF
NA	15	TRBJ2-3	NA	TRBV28	TGTGCCAGCAGTTTAATCCGAACACGCACAGATACGCAGTATTTT	CASSLIRTRTDTQYF
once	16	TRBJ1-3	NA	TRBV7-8	TGTGCCAGCAGCTTAGCTGCGGCCCACTCTGGAAACACCATATATTTT	CASSLAAAHSGNTIYF